The following is a T cell receptor beta chain sequence with its context. Its matching antigen is unknown. These data originate in a study of vaccination and CD4 T cells after COVID-19. Points from the study as a whole: In convalescent patients, a median around 89% of reactive clones appeared only post-vaccination.

MiXCR was run by TCRdb on the PCR reads, yielding one entry per CDR3 protein. The sample includes approximately 30,000 distinct CDR3 sequences, approximately 51% of them seen just once. V dropped 6 bases and J dropped 6; count of bases not matched to a gene: 6. The CDR3 length is 14 residues. Germline CDR1 and CDR2: MNHEY and SVGEGT. Indicated time point: late sampling 161 to 241 days after vaccination in three convalescent patients. The material sequenced was CD4+ T cells from blood, taken about 7 months after SARS-CoV-2 vaccination. The sequence came from a human donor who had recovered from COVID-19. The chain employs TRBV6-2 or TRBV6-3 and TRBJ2-1, with TRBD2 matching 9 bases. For the CDR3, the DNA is TGTGCCAGCAGGATAGCGGGAGTGAGCAATGAGCAGTTCTTC. Its protein is CASRIAGVSNEQFF.